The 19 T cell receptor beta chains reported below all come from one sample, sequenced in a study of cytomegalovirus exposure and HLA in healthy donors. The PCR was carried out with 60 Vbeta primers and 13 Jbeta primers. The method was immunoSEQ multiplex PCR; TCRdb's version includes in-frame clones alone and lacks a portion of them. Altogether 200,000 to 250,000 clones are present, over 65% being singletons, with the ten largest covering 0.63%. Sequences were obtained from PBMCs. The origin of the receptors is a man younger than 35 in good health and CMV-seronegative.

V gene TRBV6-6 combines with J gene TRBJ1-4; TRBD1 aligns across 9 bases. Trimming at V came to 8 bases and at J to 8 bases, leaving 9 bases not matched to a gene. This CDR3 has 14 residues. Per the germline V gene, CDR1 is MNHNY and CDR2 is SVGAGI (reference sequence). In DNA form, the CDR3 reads TGTGCCAGCGGTACCGGACAGGGGATGGAAAAACTGTTTTTT. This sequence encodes CASGTGQGMEKLFF.

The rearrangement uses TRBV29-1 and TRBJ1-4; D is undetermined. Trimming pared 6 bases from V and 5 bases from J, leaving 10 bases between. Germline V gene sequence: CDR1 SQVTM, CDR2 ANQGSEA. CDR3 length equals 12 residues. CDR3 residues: CSVSTGNEKLFF. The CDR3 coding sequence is TGCAGCGTGTCTACGGGAAATGAAAAACTGTTTTTT.

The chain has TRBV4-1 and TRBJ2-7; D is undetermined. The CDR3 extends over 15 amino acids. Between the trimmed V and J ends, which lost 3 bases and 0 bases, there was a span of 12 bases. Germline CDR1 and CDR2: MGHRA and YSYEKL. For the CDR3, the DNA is TGCGCCAGCAGCCAGGGCCATGTTAGCTCCTACGAGCAGTACTTC. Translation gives CASSQGHVSSYEQYF.

The CDR3 DNA sequence: TGTGCCAGCAGGACGACAGGGGGCGCGGGTGAAGCTTTCTTT. This codes for CASRTTGGAGEAFF. This sequence joins TRBV5-4 and TRBJ1-1; 10 bases line up with TRBD1. There are 14 residues in the CDR3. Germline V gives CDR1 SGHNT, CDR2 YYREEE (reference sequence). With V trimmed by 5 bases and J by 7 bases, 8 bases remained unmatched.

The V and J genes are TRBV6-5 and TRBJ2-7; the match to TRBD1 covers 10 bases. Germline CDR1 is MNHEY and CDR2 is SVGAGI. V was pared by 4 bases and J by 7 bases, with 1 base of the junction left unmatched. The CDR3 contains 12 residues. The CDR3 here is CASSWDRGEQYF. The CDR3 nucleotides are TGTGCCAGCAGTTGGGACAGGGGAGAGCAGTACTTC.

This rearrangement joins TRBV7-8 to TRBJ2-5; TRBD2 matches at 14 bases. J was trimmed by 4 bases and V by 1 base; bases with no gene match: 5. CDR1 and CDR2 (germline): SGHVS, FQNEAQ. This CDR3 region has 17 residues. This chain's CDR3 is CASSLVGTSGRGETQYF. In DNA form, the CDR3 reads TGTGCCAGCAGCTTAGTGGGGACTAGCGGGAGAGGAGAGACCCAGTACTTC.

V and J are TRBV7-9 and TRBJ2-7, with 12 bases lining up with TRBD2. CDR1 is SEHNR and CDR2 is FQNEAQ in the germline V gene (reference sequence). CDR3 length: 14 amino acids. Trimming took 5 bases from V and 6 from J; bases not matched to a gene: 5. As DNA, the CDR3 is TGTGCCAGCAGCCGTCTGACTAGCGGGAGCGAGCAGTACTTC. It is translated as CASSRLTSGSEQYF.

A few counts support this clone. The CDR3 DNA is TGTGCCAGCAGGTTCCGATCTCGGACAGCCAACTACGAGCAGTACTTC. It encodes CASRFRSRTANYEQYF. The gene calls are TRBV7-2 and TRBJ2-7, with a tentative D call TRBD1 (6 bases). The germline V gene encodes CDR1 SGHTA and CDR2 FQGNSA. This CDR3 is built from 16 residues. V gave up 6 bases and J gave up 3 bases, with 21 bases separating them.

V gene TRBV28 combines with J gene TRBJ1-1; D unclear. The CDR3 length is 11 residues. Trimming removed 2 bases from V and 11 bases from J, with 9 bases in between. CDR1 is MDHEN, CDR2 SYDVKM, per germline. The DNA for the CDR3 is TGTGCCAGCAGTTTAGGAGGGCAGGCTTTCTTT. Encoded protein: CASSLGGQAFF.

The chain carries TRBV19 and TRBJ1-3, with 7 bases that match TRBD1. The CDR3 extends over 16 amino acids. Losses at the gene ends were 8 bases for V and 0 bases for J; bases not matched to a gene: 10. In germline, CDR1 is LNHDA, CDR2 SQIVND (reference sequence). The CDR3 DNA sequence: TGTGCCAGTCGCCTCCGACAGGGACTCTCTGGAAACACCATATATTTT. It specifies CASRLRQGLSGNTIYF.

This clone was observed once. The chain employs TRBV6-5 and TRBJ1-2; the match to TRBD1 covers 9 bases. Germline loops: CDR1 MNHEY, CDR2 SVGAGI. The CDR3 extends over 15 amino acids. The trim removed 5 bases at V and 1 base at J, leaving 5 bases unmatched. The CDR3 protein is CASSPTGGLNYGYTF. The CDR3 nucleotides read TGTGCCAGCAGTCCTACAGGGGGCCTTAACTATGGCTACACCTTC.

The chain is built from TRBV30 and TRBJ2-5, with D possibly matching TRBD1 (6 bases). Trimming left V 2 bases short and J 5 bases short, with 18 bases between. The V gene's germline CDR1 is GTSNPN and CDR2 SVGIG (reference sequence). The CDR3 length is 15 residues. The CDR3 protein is CAWSISTGSFETQYF. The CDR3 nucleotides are TGTGCCTGGAGTATCTCGACAGGATCCTTTGAGACCCAGTACTTC.

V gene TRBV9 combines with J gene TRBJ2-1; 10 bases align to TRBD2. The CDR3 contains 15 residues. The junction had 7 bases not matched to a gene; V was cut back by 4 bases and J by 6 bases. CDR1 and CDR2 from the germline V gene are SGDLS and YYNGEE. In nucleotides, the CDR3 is TGTGCCAGCAGCTTTATAGCGGGAGGCGGCAATGAGCAGTTCTTC. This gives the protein CASSFIAGGGNEQFF.

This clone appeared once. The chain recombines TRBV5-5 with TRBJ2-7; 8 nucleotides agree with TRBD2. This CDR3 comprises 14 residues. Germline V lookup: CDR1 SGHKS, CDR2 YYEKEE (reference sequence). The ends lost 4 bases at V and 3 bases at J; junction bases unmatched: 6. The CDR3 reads CASSLPGTSYEQYF. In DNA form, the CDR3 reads TGTGCCAGCAGCCTCCCCGGGACTAGCTACGAGCAGTACTTC.

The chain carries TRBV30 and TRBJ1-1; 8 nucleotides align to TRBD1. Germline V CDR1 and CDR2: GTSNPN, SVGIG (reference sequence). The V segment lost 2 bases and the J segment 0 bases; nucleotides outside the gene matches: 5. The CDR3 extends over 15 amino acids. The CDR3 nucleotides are TGTGCCTGGAGTTCCCGGACAGGGCTGAACACTGAAGCTTTCTTT. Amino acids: CAWSSRTGLNTEAFF.

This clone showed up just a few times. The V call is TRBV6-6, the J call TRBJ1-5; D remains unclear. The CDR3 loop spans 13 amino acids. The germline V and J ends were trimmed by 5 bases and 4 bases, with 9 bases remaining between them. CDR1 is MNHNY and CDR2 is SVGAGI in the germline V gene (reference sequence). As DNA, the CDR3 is TGTGCCAGCAGTGCTAACGAAAATCAGCCCCAGCATTTT. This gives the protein CASSANENQPQHF.

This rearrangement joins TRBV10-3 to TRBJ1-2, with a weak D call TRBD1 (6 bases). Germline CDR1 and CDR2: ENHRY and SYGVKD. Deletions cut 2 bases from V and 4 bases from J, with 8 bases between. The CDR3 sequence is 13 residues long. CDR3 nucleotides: TGTGCCATCAGTGAGGGGACATCCTATGGCTACACCTTC. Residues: CAISEGTSYGYTF.

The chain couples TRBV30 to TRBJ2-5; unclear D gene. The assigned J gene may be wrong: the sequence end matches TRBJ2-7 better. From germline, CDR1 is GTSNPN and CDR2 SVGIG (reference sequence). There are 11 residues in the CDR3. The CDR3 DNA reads TGTGCCTGGAGTGTTGCTTACGAGCAGTACTTC. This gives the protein CAWSVAYEQYF.

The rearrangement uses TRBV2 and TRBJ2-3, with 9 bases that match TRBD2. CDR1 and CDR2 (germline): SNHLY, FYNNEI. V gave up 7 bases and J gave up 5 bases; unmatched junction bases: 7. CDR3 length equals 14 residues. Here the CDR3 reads CASNWLLAGDTQYF. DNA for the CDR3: TGTGCCAGCAATTGGTTACTAGCGGGAGATACGCAGTATTTT.